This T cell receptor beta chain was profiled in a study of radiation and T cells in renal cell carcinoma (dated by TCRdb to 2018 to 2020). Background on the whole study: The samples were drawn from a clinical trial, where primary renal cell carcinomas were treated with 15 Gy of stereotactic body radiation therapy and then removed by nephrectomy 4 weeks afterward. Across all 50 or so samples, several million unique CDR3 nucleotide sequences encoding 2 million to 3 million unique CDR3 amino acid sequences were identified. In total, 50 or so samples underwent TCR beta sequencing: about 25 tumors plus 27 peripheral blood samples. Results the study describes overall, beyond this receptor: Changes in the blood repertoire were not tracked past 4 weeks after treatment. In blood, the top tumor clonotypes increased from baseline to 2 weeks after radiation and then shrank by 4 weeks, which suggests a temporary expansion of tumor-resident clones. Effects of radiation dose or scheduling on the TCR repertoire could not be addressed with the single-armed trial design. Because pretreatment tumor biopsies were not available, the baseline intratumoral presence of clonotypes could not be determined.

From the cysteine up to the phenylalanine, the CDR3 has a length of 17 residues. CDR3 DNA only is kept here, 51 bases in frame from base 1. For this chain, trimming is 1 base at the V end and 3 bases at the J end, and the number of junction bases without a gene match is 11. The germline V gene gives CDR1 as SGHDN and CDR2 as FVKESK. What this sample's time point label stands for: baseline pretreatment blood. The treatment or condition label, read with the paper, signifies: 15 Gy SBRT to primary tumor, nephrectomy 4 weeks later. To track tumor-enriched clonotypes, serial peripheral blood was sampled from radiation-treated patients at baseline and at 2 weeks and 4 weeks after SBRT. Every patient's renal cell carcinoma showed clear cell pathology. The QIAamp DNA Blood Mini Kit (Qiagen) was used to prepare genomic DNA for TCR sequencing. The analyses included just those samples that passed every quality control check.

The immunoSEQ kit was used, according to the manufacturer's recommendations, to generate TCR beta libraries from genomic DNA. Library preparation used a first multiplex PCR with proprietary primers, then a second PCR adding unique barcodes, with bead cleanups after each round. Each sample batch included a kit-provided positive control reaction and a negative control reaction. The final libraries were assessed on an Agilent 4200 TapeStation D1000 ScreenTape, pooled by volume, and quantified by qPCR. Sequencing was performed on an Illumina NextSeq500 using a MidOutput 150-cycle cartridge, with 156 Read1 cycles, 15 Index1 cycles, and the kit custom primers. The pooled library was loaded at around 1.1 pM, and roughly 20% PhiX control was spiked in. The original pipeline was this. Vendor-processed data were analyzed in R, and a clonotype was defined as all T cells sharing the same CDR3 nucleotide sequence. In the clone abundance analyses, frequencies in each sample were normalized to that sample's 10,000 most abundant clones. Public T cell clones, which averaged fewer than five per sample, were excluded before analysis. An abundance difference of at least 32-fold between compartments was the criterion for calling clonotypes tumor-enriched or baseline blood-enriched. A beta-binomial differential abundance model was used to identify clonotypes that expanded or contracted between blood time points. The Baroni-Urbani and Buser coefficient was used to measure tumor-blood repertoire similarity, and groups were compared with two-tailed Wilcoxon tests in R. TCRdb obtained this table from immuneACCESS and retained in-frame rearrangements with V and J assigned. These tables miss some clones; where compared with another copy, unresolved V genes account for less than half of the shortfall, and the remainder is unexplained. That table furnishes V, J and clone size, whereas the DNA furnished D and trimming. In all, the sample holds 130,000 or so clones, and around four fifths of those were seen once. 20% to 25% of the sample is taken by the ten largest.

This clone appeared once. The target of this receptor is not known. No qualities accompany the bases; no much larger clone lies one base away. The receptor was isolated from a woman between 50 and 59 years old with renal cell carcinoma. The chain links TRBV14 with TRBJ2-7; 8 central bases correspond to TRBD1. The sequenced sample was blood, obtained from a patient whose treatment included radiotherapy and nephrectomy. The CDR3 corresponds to CASSQGFRGQVVYEQYF. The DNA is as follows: TGTGCCAGCAGCCAAGGTTTTCGGGGACAGGTCGTCTACGAGCAGTACTTC.